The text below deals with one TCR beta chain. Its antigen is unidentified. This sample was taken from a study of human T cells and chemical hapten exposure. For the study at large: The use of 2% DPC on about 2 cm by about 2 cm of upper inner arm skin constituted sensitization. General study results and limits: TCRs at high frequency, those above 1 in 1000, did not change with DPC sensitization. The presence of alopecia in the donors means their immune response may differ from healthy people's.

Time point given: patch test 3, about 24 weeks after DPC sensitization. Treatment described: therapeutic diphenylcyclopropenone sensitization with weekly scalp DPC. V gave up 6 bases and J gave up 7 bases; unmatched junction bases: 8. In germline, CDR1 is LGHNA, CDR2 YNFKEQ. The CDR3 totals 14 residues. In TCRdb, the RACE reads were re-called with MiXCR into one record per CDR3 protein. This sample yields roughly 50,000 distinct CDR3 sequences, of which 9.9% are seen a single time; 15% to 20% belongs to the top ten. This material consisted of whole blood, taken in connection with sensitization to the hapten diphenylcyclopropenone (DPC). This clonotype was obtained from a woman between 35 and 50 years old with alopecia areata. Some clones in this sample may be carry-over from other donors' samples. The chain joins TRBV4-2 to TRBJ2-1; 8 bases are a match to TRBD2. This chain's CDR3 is CASSAPGGLNEQFF. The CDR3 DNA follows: TGTGCCAGCAGTGCGCCGGGGGGGCTGAATGAGCAGTTCTTC.